This T cell receptor beta chain comes out of a study of OX40 agonist ivuxolimab in advanced cancers. In the study overall: Three partial responders included one hepatocellular carcinoma patient and two cutaneous melanoma patients.

Using immunoSEQ multiplex PCR, the repertoire was profiled, and TCRdb retains in-frame clones only, with some absent. Found here are approximately 69,000 clones, around four fifths of them singletons; the top ten hold almost 6%. This clone was detected a few times. Its cognate antigen is unknown. The CDR3 is 12 residues long. Trimming pared 2 bases from V and 2 bases from J, leaving 3 bases between. CDR1 is WNHNN, CDR2 SYGVQD, per germline (reference sequence). Blood draws occurred at baseline, cycle 4 day 1, and cycle 7 day 1. Findings of the study overall: Among T cells, CD8+ cells averaged more expanded clones than CD4+ cells. Partial responders at 0.1-3.0 mg/kg had among the lowest clonal expansion.

The sample was CD4+ or CD8+ T cells sorted from blood, taken in a trial of the OX40 agonist ivuxolimab. The TCR sequence derives from an adult with an advanced solid tumor such as melanoma, head and neck, liver or kidney cancer. The chain joins TRBV10-1 to TRBJ1-2, with unresolved D. This CDR3 reads CASSEGNYGYTF. CDR3 nucleotides: TGCGCCAGCAGTGAGGGAAACTATGGCTACACCTTC.